This record looks at one T cell receptor (beta chain) sequence and its context. It lacks a known antigen. Per-nucleotide qualities are absent, and no much larger clonotype sits a single base away. In the paper's terms, the treatment or condition label means: some 20 received Ad26.COV2.S at low or high dose, single or two shots; 5 received placebo; per-sample allocation not given. Repertoires of vaccine and placebo recipients were sequenced from samples collected on day 63 after the first injection. In Cohort 1b, 25 to 30 adults aged 18-55 years were enrolled at a single site in Boston, USA, between 29 July and 7 August 2020. Ad26.COV2.S was a replication-incompetent adenovirus type 26 vector expressing a prefusion-stabilized SARS-CoV-2 spike protein from the original Wuhan strain. The immunoSEQ Assay was used to sequence TCRbeta CDR3 regions. After extraction, genomic DNA underwent amplification by bias-controlled multiplex PCR, followed by high-throughput sequencing. The source study handled its data this way. Collapsing and filtering of sequences were performed to quantify the absolute abundance of each unique TCRbeta CDR3 region. Usable DNA was measured by amplifying reference genes present in all nucleated cells, and TCRbeta template counts were normalized to that usable DNA to estimate T cell fraction. Repertoire TCRs were annotated as SARS-CoV-2-specific by exact matching of V gene, CDR3 amino acid sequence and J gene to a known reactive TCR set. The reference SARS-CoV-2 TCR set came from MIRA and was filtered for enrichment in COVID-19-positive ImmuneCODE repertoires, removing public or cross-reactive TCRs. Using the MIRA antigens, annotated TCRs were further analysed by specific ORF or by position within an ORF. Breadth was defined as annotated unique rearrangements over total unique productive rearrangements; depth was the summed frequency of those rearrangements. Group comparisons of TCR breadth used two-sided Wilcoxon rank-sum tests. The table comes from immuneACCESS by way of TCRdb, which keeps in-frame sequences with V and J called. Part of the clones is missing from these tables; in studies checked, under half for an unresolved V gene and the rest for unknown reasons. The DNA was the basis for D and trimming; V, J and clone size are from that table. This sample has 440,000 or so clones in its table, and 90% of those were observed once. Less than 5.5% of the sample is held by the ten biggest clonotypes.

The sample is drawn from a study of Ad26.COV2.S vaccination and SARS-CoV-2 variants (dated by TCRdb to about 2021). Notes on the research overall: Vaccine-arm donors came from COV1001, a multicentre, randomized, double-blind, placebo-controlled phase I-IIa trial of Ad26.COV2.S in healthy adults. TCRbeta repertoire sequencing served as the tool for gauging how specific and how broad the SARS-CoV-2-reactive T cell receptors were following Ad26.COV2.S vaccination. Ad26.COV2.S was administered intramuscularly at a dose of 5x10^10 or 1x10^11 viral particles, either as one shot or as two shots given 56 days apart. Participants in the trial were split at random into five groups of five each, receiving low-dose or high-dose Ad26.COV2.S once or twice, or else placebo on both occasions. The TCR-sequenced set comprised approximately 32 samples: some 20 Ad26.COV2.S vaccine recipients, 5 placebo recipients and 8 SARS-CoV-2 convalescent individuals. Blinding of investigators to trial group allocation was maintained during experiments and outcome assessment. Overall study outcomes, separate from this receptor: Comparing responses between vaccine doses or regimens was not something the study was powered to do. After vaccination, spike-specific CD8+ and CD4+ T cell responses were reported to show substantial breadth. The authors noted that the TCR breadth and depth analyses may have underestimated total T cell responses. Non-spike TCR breadth was comparable between vaccine and placebo recipients, consistent with the vaccine containing only spike. Compared with placebo recipients, Ad26.COV2.S recipients showed higher spike-specific TCR breadth (P = 0.0014).

The CDR3 numbers 17 residues from cysteine through phenylalanine. Only CDR3 DNA is held: 51 bases, read in frame from base 1. Here the chain combines TRBV21-1 and TRBJ2-7; TRBD1 is taken as the D call from the table, unchecked against the DNA. TRBV21-1 is given as a pseudogene. This receptor was taken from a person between 18 and 65 years old who received the Ad26.COV2.S COVID-19 vaccine or a placebo. The sample was peripheral blood, taken in a trial of Ad26.COV2.S vaccine versus placebo. In nucleotides, the sequence is TGTGCCAGCAGCCATAGTGTGGCGACAGTCATCACCTACGAGCAGTACTTC. The translation is CASSHSVATVITYEQYF.